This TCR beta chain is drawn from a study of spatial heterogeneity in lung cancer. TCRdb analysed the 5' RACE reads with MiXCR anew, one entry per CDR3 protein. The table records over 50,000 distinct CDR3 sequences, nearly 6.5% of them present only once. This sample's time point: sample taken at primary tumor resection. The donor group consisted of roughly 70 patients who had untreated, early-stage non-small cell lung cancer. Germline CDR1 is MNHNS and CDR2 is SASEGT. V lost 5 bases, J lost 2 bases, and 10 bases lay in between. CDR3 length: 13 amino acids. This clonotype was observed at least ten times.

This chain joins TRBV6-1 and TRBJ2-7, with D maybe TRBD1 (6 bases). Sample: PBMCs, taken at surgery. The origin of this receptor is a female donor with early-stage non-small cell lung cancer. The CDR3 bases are TGTGCCAGCAGTACCCGACAGGCCTACGAGCAGTACGTC. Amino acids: CASSTRQAYEQYV.